This record looks at one TCR beta chain sequence and its context. No antigen is known for it. The protocol was immunoSEQ multiplex PCR, while the TCRdb copy is restricted to in-frame clones and leaves out a portion. The sample has 7,500 to 10,000 clones; about 92% are singletons. The source of the sample is a study of STAT3 mutations in large granular lymphocyte leukemia. Overall study findings and caveats: At least one immunodominant TCR beta clonotype appeared in every T-cell large granular lymphocyte leukemia patient. Clonal expansion was inferred from samples taken at other timepoints.

CDR3 length: 17 amino acids. The V end was cut by 3 bases, the J end by 4 bases, with 24 bases between. Per germline, CDR1 GTSNPN and CDR2 SVGIG (reference sequence). The J gene is TRBJ1-1, the V gene TRBV30; perhaps TRBD1 as D (6 bases). This TCR was recovered from a man aged 60 to 75 with T-cell large granular lymphocyte leukemia. Some clones in this sample may be carry-over from other donors' samples. Material: peripheral blood mononuclear cells. The CDR3 coding sequence is TGTGCCTGGAGGCTAAGGGGGTGGGCCCTTGAGAGCACTGAAGCTTTCTTT. This sequence encodes CAWRLRGWALESTEAFF.